Below, 10 T cell receptor beta chains from the same sample are listed, as sequenced in a study of T cell repertoires in cytomegalovirus infection. The antigens of these receptors remain unknown. Each CDR3 protein is one row after TCRdb ran MiXCR on the reads. The sample yields 26,000 or so distinct CDR3 sequences, approximately 18% seen once. The material sequenced was CD8+ T cells from cultured PBMCs, taken from culture after CMV antigen stimulation. The origin of the receptors is a human donor in good health (CMV status not recorded). Some clones in this sample may be carry-over from other donors' samples.

CDR3 bases: TGTGCCAGCAGTTTTCTAAGGGACAGCAATGAGCAGTTCTTC. This codes for CASSFLRDSNEQFF. The chain recombines TRBV6-2 or TRBV6-3 with TRBJ2-1, with 7 bases that match TRBD1. Germline loops: CDR1 MNHEY, CDR2 SVGEGT. CDR3 size: 14 residues. Trimming removed 4 bases from V and 6 bases from J; junction bases left unmatched: 6.

This clonotype was counted many times. This chain joins TRBV7-8 and TRBJ2-5; D may be TRBD1 (6 bases). Trimming shortened V by 5 bases and J by 0 bases, and 16 bases separated the two germline ends. There are 16 residues in the CDR3. The germline V gene has CDR1 SGHVS and CDR2 FQNEAQ. Here the CDR3 reads CASSIILTGYQETQYF. As DNA, the CDR3 is TGTGCCAGCAGCATCATCCTAACAGGGTACCAAGAGACCCAGTACTTC.

The J gene is TRBJ2-3, the V gene TRBV7-2; 7 bases agree with TRBD2. The CDR3 contains 18 residues. V trimming: 4 bases; J trimming: 3 bases; junction bases outside the gene matches: 16. Germline values: CDR1 SGHTA, CDR2 FQGNSA. The CDR3 sequence is CASSSQGGLGWGTDTQYF. The CDR3 DNA reads TGTGCCAGCAGCTCCCAAGGAGGACTAGGGTGGGGGACAGATACGCAGTATTTT.

This clonotype was counted only a few times. V usage is TRBV28 and J usage is TRBJ2-7; D perhaps matches TRBD2 (5 bases). This CDR3 is built from 13 residues. Per the germline V gene, CDR1 is MDHEN and CDR2 is SYDVKM. V was shortened by 7 bases and J by 2 bases, with 12 bases between the two germline ends. The CDR3 here is CASTWGETYEQYF. DNA for the CDR3: TGTGCCAGCACCTGGGGAGAAACCTACGAGCAGTACTTC.

This clonotype turned up a few times. The CDR3, as DNA: TGTGCCAGCAGCCCCTTTCGTGGGGTACCGCTTGAAGCTTTCTTT. Translating gives CASSPFRGVPLEAFF. The chain couples TRBV7-7 to TRBJ1-1; D is ambiguous. Deletions cut 5 bases from V and 7 bases from J, with 20 bases between. The germline gives CDR1 SSHAT, CDR2 FNYEAQ (reference sequence). The CDR3 has 15 residues.

This clonotype was seen more than once but under ten times. J is TRBJ2-5 and V is TRBV6-1; no definite D call. This CDR3 contains 14 residues. Trimming took off 4 bases at V and 5 bases at J, with 14 bases between the two ends. Germline V CDR1 and CDR2: MNHNS, SASEGT. This chain's CDR3 is CASSGVRPRETQYF. The DNA of the CDR3 is TGTGCCAGCAGTGGAGTTCGCCCTCGGGAGACCCAGTACTTC.

The chain employs TRBV7-2 and TRBJ2-7; 15 positions match TRBD2. V was pared by 5 bases and J by 9 bases, with 8 bases of the junction left unmatched. The CDR3 is 15 residues long. Germline lookup yields CDR1 SGHTA and CDR2 FQGNSA. CDR3 nucleotides: TGTGCCAGCAGCCGGACTAGCGGGGGGGTCTATATGCAGTACTTC. Translated: CASSRTSGGVYMQYF.

The chain combines TRBV7-2 with TRBJ2-3, with D perhaps assigned TRBD1 or TRBD2 (5 bases each). Deletions cut 8 bases from V and 1 base from J, with 13 bases between. Germline V gene sequence: CDR1 SGHTA, CDR2 FQGNSA. This CDR3 has 14 amino acids. The CDR3 DNA is TGTGCCAGCGGTCTCCCGGGGCGCACAGATACGCAGTATTTT. It codes for CASGLPGRTDTQYF.

There are a few counts of this clonotype. In nucleotides, the CDR3 is TGTGCCAGCAGCTCCCCGCCGGACAGGTTGGGAGAAGAAAAACTGTTTTTT. Translation gives CASSSPPDRLGEEKLFF. The chain couples TRBV7-9 to TRBJ1-4; 7 bases line up with TRBD1. The CDR3 sequence is 17 residues long. Per the germline V gene, CDR1 is SEHNR and CDR2 is FQNEAQ (reference sequence). Germline trimming cut 4 bases from V and 8 bases from J; bases unmatched to any gene: 16.

This sequence joins TRBV7-2 and TRBJ2-7; 8 bases are a match to TRBD1. V lost 9 bases, J lost 2 bases, and 6 bases stayed unmatched. Germline lookup yields CDR1 SGHTA and CDR2 FQGNSA. The CDR3 is made up of 13 amino acids. Here the CDR3 reads CASGDRPAYEQYF. The CDR3 bases are TGTGCCAGTGGGGACAGGCCTGCCTACGAGCAGTACTTC.